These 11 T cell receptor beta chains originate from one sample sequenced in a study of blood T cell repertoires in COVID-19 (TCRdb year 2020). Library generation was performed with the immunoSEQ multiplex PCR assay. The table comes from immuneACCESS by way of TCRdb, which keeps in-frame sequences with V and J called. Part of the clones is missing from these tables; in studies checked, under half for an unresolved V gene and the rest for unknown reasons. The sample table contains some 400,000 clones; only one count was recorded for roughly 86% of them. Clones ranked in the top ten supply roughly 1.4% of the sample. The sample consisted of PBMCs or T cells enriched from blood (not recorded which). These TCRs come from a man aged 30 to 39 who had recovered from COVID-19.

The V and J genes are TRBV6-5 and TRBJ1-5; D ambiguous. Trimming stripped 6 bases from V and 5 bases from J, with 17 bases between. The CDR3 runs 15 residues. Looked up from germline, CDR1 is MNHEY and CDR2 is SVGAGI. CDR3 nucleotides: TGTGCCAGCAGATCGACTAAAAAACGCCATCAGCCCCAGCATTTT. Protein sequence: CASRSTKKRHQPQHF.

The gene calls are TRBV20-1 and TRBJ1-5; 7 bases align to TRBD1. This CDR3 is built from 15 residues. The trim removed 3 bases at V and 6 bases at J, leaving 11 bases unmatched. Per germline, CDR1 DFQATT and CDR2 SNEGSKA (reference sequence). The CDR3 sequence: CSASQQGSVGQPQHF. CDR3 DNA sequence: TGCAGTGCTAGTCAACAGGGGTCGGTAGGTCAGCCCCAGCATTTT.

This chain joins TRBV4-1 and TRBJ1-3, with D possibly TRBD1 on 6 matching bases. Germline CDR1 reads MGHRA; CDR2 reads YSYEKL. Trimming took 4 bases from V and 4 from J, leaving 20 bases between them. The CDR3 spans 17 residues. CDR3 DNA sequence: TGCGCCAGCAGCCCAGGCAGGAGCAGGGGATCAGGAAACACCATATATTTT. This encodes CASSPGRSRGSGNTIYF.

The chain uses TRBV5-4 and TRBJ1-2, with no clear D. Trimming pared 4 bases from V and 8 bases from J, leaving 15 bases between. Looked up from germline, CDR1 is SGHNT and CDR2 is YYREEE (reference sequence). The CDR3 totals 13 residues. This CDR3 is CASSLDSARGYTF. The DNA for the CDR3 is TGTGCCAGCAGCCTGGACTCTGCTAGGGGCTACACCTTC.

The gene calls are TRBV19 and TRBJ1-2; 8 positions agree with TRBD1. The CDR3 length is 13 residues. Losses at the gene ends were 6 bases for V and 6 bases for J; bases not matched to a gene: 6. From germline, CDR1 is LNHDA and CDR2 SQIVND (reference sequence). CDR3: CASSLQTGDGYTF. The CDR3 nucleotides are TGTGCCAGTAGCCTACAGACAGGGGATGGCTACACCTTC. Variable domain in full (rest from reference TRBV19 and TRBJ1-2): DGGITQSPKYLFRKEGQNVTLSCEQNLNHDAMYWYRQDPGQGLRLIYYSQIVNDFQKGDIAEGYSVSREKKESFPLTVTSAQKNPTAFYLCASSLQTGDGYTFGSGTRLTVV.

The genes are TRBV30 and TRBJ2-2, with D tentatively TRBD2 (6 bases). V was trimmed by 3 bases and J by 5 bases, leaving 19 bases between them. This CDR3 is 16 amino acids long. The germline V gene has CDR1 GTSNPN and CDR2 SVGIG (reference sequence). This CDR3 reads CAWRISRRVRTGELFF. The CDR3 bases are TGTGCCTGGAGGATTTCTAGGAGGGTACGGACCGGGGAGCTGTTTTTT. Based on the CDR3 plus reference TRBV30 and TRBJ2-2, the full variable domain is SQTIHQWPATLVQPVGSPLSLECTVEGTSNPNLYWYRQAAGRGLQLLFYSVGIGQISSEVPQNLSASRPQDRQFILSSKKLLLSDSGFYLCAWRISRRVRTGELFFGEGSRLTVL.

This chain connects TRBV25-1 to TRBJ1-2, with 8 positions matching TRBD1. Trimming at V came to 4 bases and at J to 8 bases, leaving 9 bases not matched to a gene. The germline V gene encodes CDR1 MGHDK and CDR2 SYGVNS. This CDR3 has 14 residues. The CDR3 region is CASSGVDRGAGYTF. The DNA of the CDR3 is TGTGCCAGCAGTGGGGTAGACAGGGGAGCGGGCTACACCTTC.

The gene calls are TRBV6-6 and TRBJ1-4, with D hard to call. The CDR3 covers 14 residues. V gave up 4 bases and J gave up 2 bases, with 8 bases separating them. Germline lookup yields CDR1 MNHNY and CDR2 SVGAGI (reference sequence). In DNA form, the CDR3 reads TGTGCCAGCAGTTTAGACGGGACTAATGAAAAACTGTTTTTT. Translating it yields CASSLDGTNEKLFF.

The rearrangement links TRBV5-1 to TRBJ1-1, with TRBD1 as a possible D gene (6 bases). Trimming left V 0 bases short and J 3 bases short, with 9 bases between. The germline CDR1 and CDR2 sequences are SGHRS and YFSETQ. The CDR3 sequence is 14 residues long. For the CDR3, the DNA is TGCGCCAGCAGCTTGGCGGACAGTTACACTGAAGCTTTCTTT. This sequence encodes CASSLADSYTEAFF.

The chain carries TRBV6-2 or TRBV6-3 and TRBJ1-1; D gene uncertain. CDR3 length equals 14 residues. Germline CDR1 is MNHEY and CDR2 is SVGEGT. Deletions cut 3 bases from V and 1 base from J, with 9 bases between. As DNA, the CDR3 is TGTGCCAGCAGTTATCCTCAGGAGAACACTGAAGCTTTCTTT. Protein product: CASSYPQENTEAFF.

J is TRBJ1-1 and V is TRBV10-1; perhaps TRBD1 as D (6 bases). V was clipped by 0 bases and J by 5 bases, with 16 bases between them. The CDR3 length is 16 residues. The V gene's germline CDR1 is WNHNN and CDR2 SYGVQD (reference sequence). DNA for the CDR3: TGCGCCAGCAGTGAGTCGGGGGGGCTGCAGTGGACTGAAGCTTTCTTT. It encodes CASSESGGLQWTEAFF.